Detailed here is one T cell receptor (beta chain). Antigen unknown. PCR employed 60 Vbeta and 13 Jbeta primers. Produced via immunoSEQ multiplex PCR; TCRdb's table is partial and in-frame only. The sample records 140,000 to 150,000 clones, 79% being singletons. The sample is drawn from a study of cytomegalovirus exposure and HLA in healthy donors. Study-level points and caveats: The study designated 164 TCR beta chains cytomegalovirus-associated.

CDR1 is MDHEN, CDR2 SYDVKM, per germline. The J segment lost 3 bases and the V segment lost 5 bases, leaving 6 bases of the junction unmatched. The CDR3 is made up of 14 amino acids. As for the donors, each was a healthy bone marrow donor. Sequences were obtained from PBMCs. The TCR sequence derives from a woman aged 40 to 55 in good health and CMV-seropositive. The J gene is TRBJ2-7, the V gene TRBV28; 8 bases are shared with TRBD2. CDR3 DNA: TGTGCCAGCAGTCGCGGGGGGCCAAGCTACGAGCAGTACTTC. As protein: CASSRGGPSYEQYF.